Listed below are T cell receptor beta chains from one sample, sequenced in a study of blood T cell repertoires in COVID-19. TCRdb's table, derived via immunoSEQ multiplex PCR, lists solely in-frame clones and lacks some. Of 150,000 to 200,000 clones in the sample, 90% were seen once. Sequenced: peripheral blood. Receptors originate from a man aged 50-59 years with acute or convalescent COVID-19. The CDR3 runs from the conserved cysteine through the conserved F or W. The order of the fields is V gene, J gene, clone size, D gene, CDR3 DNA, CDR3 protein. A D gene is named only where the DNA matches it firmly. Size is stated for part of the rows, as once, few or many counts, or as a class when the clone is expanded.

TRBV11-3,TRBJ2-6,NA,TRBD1,TGTGCCAGCAGCCAGACAGGGGGCTCTGGGGCCAACGTCCTGACTTTC,CASSQTGGSGANVLTF
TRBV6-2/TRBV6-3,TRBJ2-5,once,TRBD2,TGTGCCAGCAGTTACGGATTGGGAGGGTTAGGCCAAGAGACCCAGTACTTC,CASSYGLGGLGQETQYF
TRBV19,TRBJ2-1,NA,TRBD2,TGTGCCAGTAGTATAGGCCGACTAGCGGGCCGAACCTACAATGAGCAGTTCTTC,CASSIGRLAGRTYNEQFF
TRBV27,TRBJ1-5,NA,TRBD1,TGTGCCAGCAGTTTGGCTGGACAGGGGTCTCAGCCCCAGCATTTT,CASSLAGQGSQPQHF
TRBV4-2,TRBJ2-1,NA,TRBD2,TGTGCCAGCAGCCATGTAGCCAGGACTAGCGGGAGGTCTGAGCAGTTCTTC,CASSHVARTSGRSEQFF
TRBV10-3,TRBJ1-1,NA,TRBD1,TGTGCCATCGCCGGACAGGAACCCCCTGAAGCTTTCTTT,CAIAGQEPPEAFF
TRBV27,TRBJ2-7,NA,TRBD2,TGTGCCAGCAAACGCCTGACTAGCGGCAACTACGAGCAGTACTTC,CASKRLTSGNYEQYF
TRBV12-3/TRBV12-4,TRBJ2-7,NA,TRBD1,TGTGCCAGCAGCCGACAGGGGGCCTACGAGCAGTACTTC,CASSRQGAYEQYF
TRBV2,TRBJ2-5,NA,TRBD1,TGTGCCAGTTCTCGGACAGGGGGCGGGGAGACCCAGTACTTC,CASSRTGGGETQYF
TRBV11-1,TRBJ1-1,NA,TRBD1,TGTGCCAGCAGCCTCCGGGACAGGGAGGCTTTCTTT,CASSLRDREAFF
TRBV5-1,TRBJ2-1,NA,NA,TGCGCCAGCAGCTTGGACCTCAGCTACAATGAGCAGTTCTTC,CASSLDLSYNEQFF
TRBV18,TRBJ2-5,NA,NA,TGTGCCAGCTCAGCACGACAGGATCAGACCCAGTACTTC,CASSARQDQTQYF
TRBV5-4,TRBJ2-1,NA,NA,TGTGCCAGCCACGTGGGGGCGAATGAGCAGTTCTTC,CASHVGANEQFF
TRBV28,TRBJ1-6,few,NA,TGTGCCAGCAGTTTAGAACGGAGAAATTCACCCCTCCACTTT,CASSLERRNSPLHF
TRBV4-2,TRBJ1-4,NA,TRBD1,TGTGCCAGCAGCCAAGGTCAGGGGGCAGGGGAAAAACTGTTTTTT,CASSQGQGAGEKLFF
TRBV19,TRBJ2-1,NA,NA,TGTGCCAGTAGTATAGGCAACCCGACTCATGAGCAGTTCTTC,CASSIGNPTHEQFF
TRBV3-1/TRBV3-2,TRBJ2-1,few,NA,TGTGCCAGCAGCCAAGAATGGGACTCAGACTACAATGAGCAGTTCTTC,CASSQEWDSDYNEQFF
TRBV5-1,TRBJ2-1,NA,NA,TGCGCCAGCAGCTTGGGGACAAGCTACAATGAGCAGTTCTTC,CASSLGTSYNEQFF
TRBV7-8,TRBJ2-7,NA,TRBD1,TGTGCCAGCAGCTTAGCCGGGACAGAGTTCTTCTACGAGCAGTACTTC,CASSLAGTEFFYEQYF
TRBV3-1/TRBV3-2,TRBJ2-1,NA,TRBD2,TGTGCCAGCAGCCAGGGGACTAGCGGACCTAACAATGAGCAGTTCTTC,CASSQGTSGPNNEQFF
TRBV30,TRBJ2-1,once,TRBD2,TGTGCCTGGAGTGTGGATAGCGGGGGATACAATGAGCAGTTCTTC,CAWSVDSGGYNEQFF
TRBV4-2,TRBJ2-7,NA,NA,TGTGCCAGCAGCCAGCCACCGGGACAGGGGAAACTAGCGGGAGCACTCGAGCAGTACTTC,CASSQPPGQGKLAGALEQYF
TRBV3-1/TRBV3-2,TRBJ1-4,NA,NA,TGTGCCAGCAGCCACTTACAGTTTAATGAAAAACTGTTTTTT,CASSHLQFNEKLFF
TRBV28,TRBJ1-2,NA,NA,TGTGCCAGCAGTTTGAGGGTGAGCTATGGCTACACCTTC,CASSLRVSYGYTF
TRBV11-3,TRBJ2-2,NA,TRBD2,TGTGCCAGCAAGGCGGGGGGGCCTACTATCACCGGGGAGCTGTTTTTT,CASKAGGPTITGELFF
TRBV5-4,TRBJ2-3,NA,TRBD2,TGTGCCAGCAGCTCAAGAGCGGGAGTGCCAGATACGCAGTATTTT,CASSSRAGVPDTQYF
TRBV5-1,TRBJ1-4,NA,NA,TGCGCCAGCAGCTTGTCAGTTGCAACTAATGAAAAACTGTTTTTT,CASSLSVATNEKLFF
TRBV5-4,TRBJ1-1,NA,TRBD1,TGTGCCAGCAGCTTGGCCCCGACAGGGGGCTTCACTGAAGCTTTCTTT,CASSLAPTGGFTEAFF
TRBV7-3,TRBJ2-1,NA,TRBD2,TGTGCCAGCAGCTATCTAGCGGGGGGCCGAGACAATGAGCAGTTCTTC,CASSYLAGGRDNEQFF
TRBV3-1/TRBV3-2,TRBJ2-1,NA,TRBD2,TGTGCCAGCAGCTCGCGACTAGCGGGAGTGAATGAGCAGTTCTTC,CASSSRLAGVNEQFF
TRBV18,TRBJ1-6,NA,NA,TGTGCCAGCTCCGTCGACTGGTCCGTTAATTCACCCCTCCACTTT,CASSVDWSVNSPLHF
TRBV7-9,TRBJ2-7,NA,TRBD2,TGTGCCAGCAGTTCTAGACTAGCGGGAGGCTCAGACTACGAGCAGTACTTC,CASSSRLAGGSDYEQYF
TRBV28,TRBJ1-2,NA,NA,TGTGCCAGCAGTCTCCTAGGAGGGATCTATGGCTACACCTTC,CASSLLGGIYGYTF
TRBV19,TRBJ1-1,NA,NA,TGTGCCAGTAGTATGTTGGATACTATTTTACCTGAGGCTTTCTTT,CASSMLDTILPEAFF
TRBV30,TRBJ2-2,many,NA,TGTGGTGGAGGGGCTAGGAACACCGGGGAGCTGTTTTTT,CGGGARNTGELFF
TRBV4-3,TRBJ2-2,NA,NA,TGCGCCAGCAGCCAAGATTGGGACACGGTCACCGGGGAGCTGTTTTTT,CASSQDWDTVTGELFF
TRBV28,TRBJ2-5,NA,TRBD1,TGTGCCAGCAGTTACGTGACCCAGGGGGCCCAGTACTTC,CASSYVTQGAQYF
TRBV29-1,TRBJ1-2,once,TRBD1,TGCAGCGCCAGACAGGGAGACTATGGCTACACCTTC,CSARQGDYGYTF
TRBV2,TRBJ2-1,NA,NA,TGTGCCAGCAGTAACCGGGACACAATAACCTACAATGAGCAGTTCTTC,CASSNRDTITYNEQFF
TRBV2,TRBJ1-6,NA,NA,TGTGCCAGCAGTGGACAGTATAATTCACCCCTCCACTTT,CASSGQYNSPLHF